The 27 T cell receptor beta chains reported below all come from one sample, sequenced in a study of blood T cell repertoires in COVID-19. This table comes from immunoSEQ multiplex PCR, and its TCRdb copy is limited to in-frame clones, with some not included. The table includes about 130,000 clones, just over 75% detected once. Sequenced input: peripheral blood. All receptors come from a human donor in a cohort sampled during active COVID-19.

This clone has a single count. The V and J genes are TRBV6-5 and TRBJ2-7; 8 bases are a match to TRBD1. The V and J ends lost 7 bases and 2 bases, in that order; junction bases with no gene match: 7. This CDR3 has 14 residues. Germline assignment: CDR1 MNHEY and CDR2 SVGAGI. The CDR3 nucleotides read TGTGCCAGCATGTACAGGACAGGGCCCTACGAGCAGTACTTC. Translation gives CASMYRTGPYEQYF.

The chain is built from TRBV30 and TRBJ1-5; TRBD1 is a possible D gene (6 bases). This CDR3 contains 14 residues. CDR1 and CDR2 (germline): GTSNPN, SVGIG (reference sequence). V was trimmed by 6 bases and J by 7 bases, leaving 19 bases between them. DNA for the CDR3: TGTGCCTGCGCCGGACAGACCGTCGGGCAGCCCCAGCATTTT. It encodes CACAGQTVGQPQHF.

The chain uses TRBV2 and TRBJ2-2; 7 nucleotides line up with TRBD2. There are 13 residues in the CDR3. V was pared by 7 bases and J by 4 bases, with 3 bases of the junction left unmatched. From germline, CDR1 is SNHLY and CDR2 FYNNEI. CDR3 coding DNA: TGTGCCAGCATGGCGGGGGTCACCGGGGAGCTGTTTTTT. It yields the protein CASMAGVTGELFF.

CDR3 sequence (DNA): TGTGCCAGCAGCTATACGGGACTAGCGGGGGGAAGCTCCTACGAGCAGTACTTC. It encodes CASSYTGLAGGSSYEQYF. The genes are TRBV4-2 and TRBJ2-7; 15 bases match TRBD2. Trimming cost V 5 bases and J 0 bases; bases outside gene matches: 8. The CDR3 is made up of 18 amino acids. Germline V lookup: CDR1 LGHNA, CDR2 YNFKEQ.

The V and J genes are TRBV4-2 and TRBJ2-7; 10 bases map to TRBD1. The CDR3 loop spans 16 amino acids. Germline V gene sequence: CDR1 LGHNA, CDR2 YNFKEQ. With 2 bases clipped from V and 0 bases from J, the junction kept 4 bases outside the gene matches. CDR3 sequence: CASSQLGTGASYEQYF. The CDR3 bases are TGTGCCAGCAGCCAACTTGGGACAGGGGCCTCCTACGAGCAGTACTTC.

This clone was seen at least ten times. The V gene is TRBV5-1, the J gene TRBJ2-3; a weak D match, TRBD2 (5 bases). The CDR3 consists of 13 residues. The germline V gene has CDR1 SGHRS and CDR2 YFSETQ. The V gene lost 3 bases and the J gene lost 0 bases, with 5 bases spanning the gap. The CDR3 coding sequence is TGCGCCAGCAGCTCGGGGAGCACAGATACGCAGTATTTT. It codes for CASSSGSTDTQYF.

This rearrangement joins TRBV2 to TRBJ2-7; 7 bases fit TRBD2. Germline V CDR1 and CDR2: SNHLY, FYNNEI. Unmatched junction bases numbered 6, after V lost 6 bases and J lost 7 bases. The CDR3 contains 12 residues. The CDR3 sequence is CASRGGSGEQYF. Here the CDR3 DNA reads TGTGCCAGCAGGGGAGGGTCGGGTGAGCAGTACTTC.

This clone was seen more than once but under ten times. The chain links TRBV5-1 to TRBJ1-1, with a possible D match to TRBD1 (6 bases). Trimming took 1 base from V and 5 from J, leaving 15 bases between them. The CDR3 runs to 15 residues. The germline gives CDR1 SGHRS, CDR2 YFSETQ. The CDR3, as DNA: TGCGCCAGCAGCTTGTTAAACAGGGAAAAAACTGAAGCTTTCTTT. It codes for CASSLLNREKTEAFF. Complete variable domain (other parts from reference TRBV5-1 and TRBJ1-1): KAGVTQTPRYLIKTRGQQVTLSCSPISGHRSVSWYQQTPGQGLQFLFEYFSETQRNKGNFPGRFSGRQFSNSRSEMNVSTLELGDSALYLCASSLLNREKTEAFFGQGTRLTVV.

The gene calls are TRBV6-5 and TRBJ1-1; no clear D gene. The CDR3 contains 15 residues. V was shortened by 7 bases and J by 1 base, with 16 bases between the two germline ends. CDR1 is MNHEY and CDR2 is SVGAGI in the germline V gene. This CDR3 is CASTLLQAANTEAFF. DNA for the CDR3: TGTGCCAGCACCCTTCTGCAGGCCGCGAACACTGAAGCTTTCTTT.

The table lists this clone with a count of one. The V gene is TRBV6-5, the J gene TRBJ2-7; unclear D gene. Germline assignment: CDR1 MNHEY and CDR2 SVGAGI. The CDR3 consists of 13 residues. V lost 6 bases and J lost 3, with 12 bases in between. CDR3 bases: TGTGCCAGCAGGAGGAACGGCCTCTACGAGCAGTACTTC. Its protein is CASRRNGLYEQYF.

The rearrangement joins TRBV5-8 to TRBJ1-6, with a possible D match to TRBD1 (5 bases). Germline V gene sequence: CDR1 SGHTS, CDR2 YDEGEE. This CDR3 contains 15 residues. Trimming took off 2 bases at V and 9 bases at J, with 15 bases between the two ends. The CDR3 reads CASSFLPRDFSPLHF. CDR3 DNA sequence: TGTGCCAGCAGCTTCCTCCCCAGGGACTTTTCACCCCTCCACTTT.

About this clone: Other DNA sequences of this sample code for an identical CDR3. The CDR3 nucleotides read TGTGCCAGCAGTTTCCGGGGCACTGAAGCTTTCTTT. It specifies CASSFRGTEAFF. The chain is built from TRBV6-5 and TRBJ1-1; no reliable D call. The CDR3 spans 12 residues. The ends were cut back, 4 bases at V and 4 bases at J, with 7 bases in the middle. Germline assignment: CDR1 MNHEY and CDR2 SVGAGI.

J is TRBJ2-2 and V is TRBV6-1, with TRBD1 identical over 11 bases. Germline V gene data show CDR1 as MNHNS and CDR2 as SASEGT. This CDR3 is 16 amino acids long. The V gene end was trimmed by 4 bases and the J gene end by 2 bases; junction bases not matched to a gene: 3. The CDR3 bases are TGTGCCAGCAGTGGCCGGACAGGGGGCAACACCGGGGAGCTGTTTTTT. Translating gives CASSGRTGGNTGELFF.

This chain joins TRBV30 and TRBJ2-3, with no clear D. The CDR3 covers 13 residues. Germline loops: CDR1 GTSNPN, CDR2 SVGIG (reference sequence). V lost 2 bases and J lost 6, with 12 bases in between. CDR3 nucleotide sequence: TGTGCCTGGAGTAGAATGGGCGCGGATACGCAGTATTTT. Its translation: CAWSRMGADTQYF.

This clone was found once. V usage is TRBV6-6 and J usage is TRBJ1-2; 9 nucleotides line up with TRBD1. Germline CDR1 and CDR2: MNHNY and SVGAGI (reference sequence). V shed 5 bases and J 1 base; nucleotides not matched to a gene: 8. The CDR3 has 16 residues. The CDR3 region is CASSAQQGASNYGYTF. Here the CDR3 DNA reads TGTGCCAGCAGTGCCCAACAGGGGGCGAGTAACTATGGCTACACCTTC.

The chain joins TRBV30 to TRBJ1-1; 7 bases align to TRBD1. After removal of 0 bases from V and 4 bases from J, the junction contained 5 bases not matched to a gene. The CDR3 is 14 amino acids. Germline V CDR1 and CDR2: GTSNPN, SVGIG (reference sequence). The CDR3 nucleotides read TGTGCCTGGAGTGTACCAGGGGGAGTCACTGAAGCTTTCTTT. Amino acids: CAWSVPGGVTEAFF.

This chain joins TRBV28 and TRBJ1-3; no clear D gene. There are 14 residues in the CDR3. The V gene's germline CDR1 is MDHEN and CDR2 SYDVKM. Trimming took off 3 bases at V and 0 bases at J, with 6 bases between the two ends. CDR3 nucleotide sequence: TGTGCCAGCAGTTTGTCGAGCTCTGGAAACACCATATATTTT. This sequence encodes CASSLSSSGNTIYF.

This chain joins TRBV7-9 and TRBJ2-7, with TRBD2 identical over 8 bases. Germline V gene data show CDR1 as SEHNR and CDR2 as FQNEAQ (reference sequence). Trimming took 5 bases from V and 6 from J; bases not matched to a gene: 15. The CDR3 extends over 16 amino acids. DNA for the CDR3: TGTGCCAGCAGCCCCCTCTCGGGGGGGGCCTTCCCCGAGCAGTACTTC. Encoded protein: CASSPLSGGAFPEQYF.

CDR3 protein: CASSTSGGRNNEQFF. Written as DNA, the CDR3 is TGTGCCAGCAGCACTAGCGGGGGGCGGAACAATGAGCAGTTCTTC. The chain combines TRBV5-4 with TRBJ2-1; 12 bases line up with TRBD2. Unmatched junction bases numbered 4, after V lost 4 bases and J lost 5 bases. Germline V lookup: CDR1 SGHNT, CDR2 YYREEE (reference sequence). The length of the CDR3 is 15 residues.

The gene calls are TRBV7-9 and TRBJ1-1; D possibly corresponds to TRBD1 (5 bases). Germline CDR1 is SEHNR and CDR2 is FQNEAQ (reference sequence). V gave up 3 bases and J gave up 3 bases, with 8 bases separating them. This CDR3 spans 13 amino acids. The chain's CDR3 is CASSLSGYTEAFF. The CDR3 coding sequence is TGTGCCAGCAGCTTGTCAGGGTACACTGAAGCTTTCTTT.

The CDR3 region has the DNA TGCGCCAGCGGCGGGACTGGATACACAGATACGCAGTATTTT. It specifies CASGGTGYTDTQYF. The chain uses TRBV5-1 and TRBJ2-3; TRBD2 is a possible D gene (6 bases). The germline V and J ends were trimmed by 7 bases and 2 bases, with 14 bases remaining between them. There are 14 residues in the CDR3. Germline loops: CDR1 SGHRS, CDR2 YFSETQ.

CDR3 nucleotide sequence: TGTGCCAGCAGCCCGAGGGTGGTGAACACTGAAGCTTTCTTT. It translates to CASSPRVVNTEAFF. This chain joins TRBV7-6 and TRBJ1-1; D gene ambiguous. Germline V gene sequence: CDR1 SGHVS, CDR2 FNYEAQ. The V end lost 5 bases, the J end lost 0 bases, and 10 bases lay between the germline ends. The CDR3 totals 14 residues.

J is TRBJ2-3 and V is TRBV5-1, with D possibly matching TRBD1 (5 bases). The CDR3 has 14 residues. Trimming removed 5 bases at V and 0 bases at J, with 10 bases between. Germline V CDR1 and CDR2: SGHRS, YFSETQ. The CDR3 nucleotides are TGCGCCAGCAGGTCGCAGGGTAGCACAGATACGCAGTATTTT. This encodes CASRSQGSTDTQYF.

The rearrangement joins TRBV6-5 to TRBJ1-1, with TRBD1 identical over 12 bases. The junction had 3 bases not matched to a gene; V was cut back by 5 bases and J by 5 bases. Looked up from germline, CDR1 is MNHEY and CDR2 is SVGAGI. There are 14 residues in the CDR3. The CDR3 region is CASSRDRGHTEAFF. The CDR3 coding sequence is TGTGCCAGCAGTAGGGACAGGGGGCATACTGAAGCTTTCTTT.

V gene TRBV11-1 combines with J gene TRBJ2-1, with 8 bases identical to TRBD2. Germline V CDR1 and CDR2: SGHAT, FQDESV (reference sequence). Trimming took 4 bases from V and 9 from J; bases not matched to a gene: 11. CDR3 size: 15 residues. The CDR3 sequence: CASSSRDTGGVEQFF. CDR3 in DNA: TGTGCCAGCAGCTCCCGGGACACCGGGGGGGTTGAGCAGTTCTTC. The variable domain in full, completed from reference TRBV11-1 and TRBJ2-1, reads EAEVAQSPRYKITEKSQAVAFWCDPISGHATLYWYRQILGQGPELLVQFQDESVVDDSQLPKDRFSAERLKGVDSTLKIQPAELGDSAMYLCASSSRDTGGVEQFFGPGTRLTVL.

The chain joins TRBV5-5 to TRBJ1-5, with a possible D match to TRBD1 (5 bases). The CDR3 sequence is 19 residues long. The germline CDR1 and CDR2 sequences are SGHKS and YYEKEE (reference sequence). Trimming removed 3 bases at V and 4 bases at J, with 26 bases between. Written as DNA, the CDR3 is TGTGCCAGCAGCTCCCCCCGTAGGCAGGGCCCCGGTCTTAATCAGCCCCAGCATTTT. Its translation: CASSSPRRQGPGLNQPQHF.

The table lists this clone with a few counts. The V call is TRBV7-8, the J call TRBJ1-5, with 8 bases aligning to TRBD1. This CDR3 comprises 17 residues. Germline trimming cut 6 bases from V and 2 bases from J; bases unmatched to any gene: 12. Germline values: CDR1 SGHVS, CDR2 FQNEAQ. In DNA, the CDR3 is TGTGCCAGCAGTAGTGTCGGGACAGGTAGAGGCAATCAGCCCCAGCATTTT. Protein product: CASSSVGTGRGNQPQHF. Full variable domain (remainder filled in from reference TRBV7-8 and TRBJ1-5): GAGVSQSPRYKVAKRGQDVALRCDPISGHVSLFWYQQALGQGPEFLTYFQNEAQLDKSGLPSDRFFAERPEGSVSTLKIQRTQQEDSAVYLCASSSVGTGRGNQPQHFGDGTRLSIL.